This TCR beta chain was identified during a study of CD8 T cells in Susac syndrome. CDR3 length equals 13 residues. The germline gives CDR1 GTSNPN, CDR2 SVGIG (reference sequence). V lost 1 base, J lost 5 bases, and 11 bases lay in between. After extraction with the RNeasy kit, 0.5 to 1 ug of the RNA was reverse transcribed using random hexamers. By means of immunoSEQ multiplex PCR, TCR beta CDR3 spanning 54 Vbeta and 13 Jbeta underwent amplification. A single record per CDR3 protein comes from TCRdb applying MiXCR to the immunoSEQ multiplex PCR reads. The sample shows 200,000 or so distinct CDR3 sequences, 90% to 95% of them seen only once. High-throughput TCR beta sequencing covered peripheral CD8+ and CD4+ T cells.

The chain has TRBV30 and TRBJ1-1; D unresolved. The sample comprised CD4+ T cells from PBMCs. This receptor was identified in a human donor with multiple sclerosis. The CDR3 reads CAWSALTRTEAFF. The CDR3 DNA follows: TGTGCCTGGAGTGCCCTCACTAGGACTGAAGCTTTCTTT.